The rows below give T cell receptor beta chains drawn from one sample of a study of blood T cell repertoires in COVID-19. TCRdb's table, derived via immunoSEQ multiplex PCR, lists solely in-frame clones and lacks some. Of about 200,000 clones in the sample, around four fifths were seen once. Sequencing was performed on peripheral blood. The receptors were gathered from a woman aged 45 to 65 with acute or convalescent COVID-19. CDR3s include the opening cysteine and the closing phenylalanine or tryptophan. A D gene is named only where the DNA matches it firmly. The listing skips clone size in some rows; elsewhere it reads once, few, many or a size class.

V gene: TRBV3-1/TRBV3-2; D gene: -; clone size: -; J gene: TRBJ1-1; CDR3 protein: CASTPGGRTEAFF; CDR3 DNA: TGTGCCAGCACCCCGGGAGGGCGGACTGAAGCTTTCTTT
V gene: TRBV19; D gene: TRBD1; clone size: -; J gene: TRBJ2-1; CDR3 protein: CASSIETGARSTYNEQFF; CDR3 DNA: TGTGCCAGTAGTATCGAGACAGGGGCCCGCAGTACCTACAATGAGCAGTTCTTC
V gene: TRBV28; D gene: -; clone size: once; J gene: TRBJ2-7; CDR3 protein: CASGLPPYVEYF; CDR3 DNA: TGTGCCAGCGGACTACCCCCCTACGTGGAGTACTTC
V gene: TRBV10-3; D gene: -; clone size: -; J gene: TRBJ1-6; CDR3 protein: CAISESEGANSPLHF; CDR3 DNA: TGTGCCATCAGTGAGTCCGAAGGGGCTAATTCACCCCTCCACTTT
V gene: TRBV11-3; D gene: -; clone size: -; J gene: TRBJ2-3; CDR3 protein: CASSPGGALTDTQYF; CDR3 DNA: TGTGCCAGCAGCCCTGGGGGGGCACTCACAGATACGCAGTATTTT
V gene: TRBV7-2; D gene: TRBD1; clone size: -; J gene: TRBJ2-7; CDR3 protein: CASSFRDRTYEQYF; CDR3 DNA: TGTGCCAGCAGCTTCCGGGACAGAACCTACGAGCAGTACTTC
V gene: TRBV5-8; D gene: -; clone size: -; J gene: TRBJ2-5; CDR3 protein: CASSLVSGRETQYF; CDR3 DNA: TGTGCCAGCAGCTTGGTCTCGGGAAGAGAGACCCAGTACTTC
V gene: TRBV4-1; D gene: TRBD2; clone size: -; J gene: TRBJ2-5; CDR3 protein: CASSQDLRTSGRETQYF; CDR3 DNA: TGCGCCAGCAGCCAAGACTTAAGAACTAGCGGGAGAGAGACCCAGTACTTC
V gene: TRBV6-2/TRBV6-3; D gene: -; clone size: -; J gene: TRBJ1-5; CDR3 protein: CASTPWGGQPQHF; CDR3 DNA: TGTGCCAGCACCCCATGGGGAGGTCAGCCCCAGCATTTT
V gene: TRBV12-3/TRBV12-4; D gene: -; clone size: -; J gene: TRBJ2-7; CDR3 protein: CASKRGYEQYF; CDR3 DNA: TGTGCCAGCAAAAGGGGGTACGAGCAGTACTTC
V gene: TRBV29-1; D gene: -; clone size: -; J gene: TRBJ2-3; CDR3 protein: CSVEPSGHTDTQYF; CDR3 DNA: TGCAGCGTTGAACCGAGCGGGCATACAGATACGCAGTATTTT
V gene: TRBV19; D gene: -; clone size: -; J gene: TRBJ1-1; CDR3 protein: CASRTLTSRGTEAFF; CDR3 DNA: TGTGCCAGTAGGACATTGACATCGCGGGGCACTGAAGCTTTCTTT
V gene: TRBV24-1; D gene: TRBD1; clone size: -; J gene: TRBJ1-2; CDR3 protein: CATSDFVTGVGYGYTF; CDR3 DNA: TGTGCCACCAGTGATTTCGTGACAGGGGTCGGCTATGGCTACACCTTC
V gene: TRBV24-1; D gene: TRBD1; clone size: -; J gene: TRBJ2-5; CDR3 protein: CATSDPGQGGPQYF; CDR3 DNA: TGTGCCACCAGTGACCCTGGACAGGGCGGGCCCCAGTACTTC
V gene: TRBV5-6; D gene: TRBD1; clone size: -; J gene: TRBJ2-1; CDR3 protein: CASSPDRGLYNEQFF; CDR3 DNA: TGTGCCAGCAGTCCGGACAGGGGCCTATACAATGAGCAGTTCTTC
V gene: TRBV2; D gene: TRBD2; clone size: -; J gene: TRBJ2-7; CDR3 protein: CASRGAGVQYF; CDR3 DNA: TGTGCCAGCAGAGGGGCGGGAGTGCAGTACTTC
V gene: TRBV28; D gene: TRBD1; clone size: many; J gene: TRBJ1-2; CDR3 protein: CASSFIGTANYGYTF; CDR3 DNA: TGTGCCAGCAGTTTCATAGGGACAGCTAACTATGGCTACACCTTC
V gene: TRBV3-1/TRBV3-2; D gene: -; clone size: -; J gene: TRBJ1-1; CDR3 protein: CASSGEQGTEAFF; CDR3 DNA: TGTGCCAGCAGTGGAGAACAGGGTACTGAAGCTTTCTTT
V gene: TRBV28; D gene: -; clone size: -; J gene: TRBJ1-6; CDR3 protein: CASSRFGEGNSPLHF; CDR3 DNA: TGTGCCAGCAGTAGGTTTGGGGAGGGTAATTCACCCCTCCACTTT
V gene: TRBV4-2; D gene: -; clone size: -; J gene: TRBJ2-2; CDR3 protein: CASSQVVFSTGELFF; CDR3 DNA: TGTGCCAGCAGCCAAGTCGTATTTTCCACCGGGGAGCTGTTTTTT
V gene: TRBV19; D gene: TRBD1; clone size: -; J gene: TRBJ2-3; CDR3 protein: CASSTPLGQGTDTQYF; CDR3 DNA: TGTGCCAGTAGTACCCCCCTGGGACAGGGCACAGATACGCAGTATTTT
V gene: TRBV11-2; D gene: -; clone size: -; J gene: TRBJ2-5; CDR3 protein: CASSLAGRETQYF; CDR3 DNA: TGTGCCAGCAGCTTAGCCGGGAGAGAGACCCAGTACTTC
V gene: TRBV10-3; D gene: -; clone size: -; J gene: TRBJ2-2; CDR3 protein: CAITPGLPNTGELFF; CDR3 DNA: TGTGCCATCACCCCGGGACTCCCGAACACCGGGGAGCTGTTTTTT
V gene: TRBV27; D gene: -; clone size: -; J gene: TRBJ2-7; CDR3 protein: CASSPIGGVPYETYF; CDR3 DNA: TGTGCCAGCAGTCCAATAGGGGGGGTCCCCTACGAGACGTACTTC
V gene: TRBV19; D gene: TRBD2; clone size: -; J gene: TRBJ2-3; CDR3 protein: CASSNWLAGESTDTQYF; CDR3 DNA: TGTGCCAGTAGTAATTGGCTAGCGGGAGAATCCACAGATACGCAGTATTTT
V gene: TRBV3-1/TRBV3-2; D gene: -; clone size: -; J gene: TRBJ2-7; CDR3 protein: CASSLKGTYEQYF; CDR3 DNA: TGTGCCAGCAGCCTAAAGGGGACCTACGAGCAGTACTTC
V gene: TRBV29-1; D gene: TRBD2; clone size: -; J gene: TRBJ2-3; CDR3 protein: CSVEPSGRAADTQYF; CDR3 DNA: TGCAGCGTTGAACCTAGCGGGAGGGCTGCAGATACGCAGTATTTT
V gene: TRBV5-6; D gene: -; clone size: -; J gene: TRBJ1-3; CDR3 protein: CASLPPGNTIYF; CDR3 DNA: TGTGCCAGTCTCCCTCCTGGAAACACCATATATTTT
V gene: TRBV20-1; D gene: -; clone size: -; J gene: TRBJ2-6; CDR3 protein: CSASGAPSSGANVLTF; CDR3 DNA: TGCAGCGCGAGTGGGGCACCCAGCTCTGGGGCCAACGTCCTGACTTTC
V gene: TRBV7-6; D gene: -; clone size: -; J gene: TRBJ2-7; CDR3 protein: CASSLGSGGVYEQYF; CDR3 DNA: TGTGCCAGCAGCTTGGGATCCGGAGGGGTCTACGAGCAGTACTTC
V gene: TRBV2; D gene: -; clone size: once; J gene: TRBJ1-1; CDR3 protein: CASSEEGYTEAFF; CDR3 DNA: TGTGCCAGCAGTGAAGAGGGGTACACTGAAGCTTTCTTT
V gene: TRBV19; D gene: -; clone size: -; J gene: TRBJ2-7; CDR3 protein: CASNWGEGSFGQYF; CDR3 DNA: TGTGCCAGTAATTGGGGAGAAGGGAGTTTCGGGCAGTACTTC
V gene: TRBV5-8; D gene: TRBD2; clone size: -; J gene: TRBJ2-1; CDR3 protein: CASSPGLGRQDEQFF; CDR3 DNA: TGTGCCAGCAGCCCAGGACTAGGGCGTCAGGATGAGCAGTTCTTC